The 22 T cell receptor beta chains presented below share a single source sample, sequenced in a study of T cell clonotyping in hematopoietic cell transplantation. Time point defined: recipient sample about 28 days before transplant, after cytoreduction. TCRdb keeps only in-frame clones here, not all; method: immunoSEQ multiplex PCR. This sample yields 11,000 or so clones, of which roughly 90% are seen a single time; about 13% belongs to the top ten. The sequences come from peripheral blood mononuclear cells, collected before stem cell transplant. The receptors originated from a woman aged 40 to 49 with acute myeloid leukemia. Some clones in this sample may be carry-over from other donors' samples.

As DNA, the CDR3 is TGTGCCAGCAGCGTAGGAGGCGGGAGCGGTGCTGGGGCCAACGTCCTGACTTTC. As protein: CASSVGGGSGAGANVLTF. V is TRBV9 and J is TRBJ2-6, with 7 bases fitting TRBD2. The CDR3 runs to 18 residues. J lost 2 bases, V lost 0 bases, and 8 bases had no gene match. Germline assignment: CDR1 SGDLS and CDR2 YYNGEE.

This chain connects TRBV13 to TRBJ2-2, with D perhaps being TRBD1 or TRBD2 (6 bases each). The CDR3 has 16 residues. CDR1 is PRHDT, CDR2 FYEKMQ, per germline (reference sequence). The ends were cut back, 6 bases at V and 2 bases at J, with 16 bases in the middle. The CDR3 sequence is CASRRPGDTNTGELFF. CDR3 coding DNA: TGTGCCAGCAGACGTCCGGGGGACACTAACACCGGGGAGCTGTTTTTT.

This chain joins TRBV11-2 and TRBJ2-3; 7 bases align to TRBD1. Germline CDR1 reads SGHAT; CDR2 reads FQNNGV. This CDR3 comprises 18 residues. After removal of 0 bases from V and 3 bases from J, the junction contained 12 bases not matched to a gene. CDR3 protein: CASSLDSGGGSTTDTQYF. The CDR3 DNA sequence: TGTGCCAGCAGCTTAGATTCAGGGGGTGGCAGTACTACAGATACGCAGTATTTT.

The chain is built from TRBV30 and TRBJ2-1; 7 bases are shared with TRBD2. Looked up from germline, CDR1 is GTSNPN and CDR2 is SVGIG (reference sequence). The V and J ends lost 1 base and 8 bases, in that order; junction bases with no gene match: 8. The CDR3 length is 14 residues. CDR3 in DNA: TGTGCCTGGAGTGCCACTAGCGTGAGGGATGAGCAGTTCTTC. Protein: CAWSATSVRDEQFF.

This clone has only one observation. The rearrangement links TRBV19 to TRBJ1-5; D call uncertain. Trimming stripped 2 bases from V and 7 bases from J, with 9 bases between. CDR3 length: 13 amino acids. The germline V gene encodes CDR1 LNHDA and CDR2 SQIVND (reference sequence). The CDR3 DNA reads as TGTGCCAGTAGTATAAAGGGTCCCCAGCCCCAGCATTTT. Translated: CASSIKGPQPQHF. Using reference TRBV19 and TRBJ1-5 for the parts outside the CDR3, the full variable domain is DGGITQSPKYLFRKEGQNVTLSCEQNLNHDAMYWYRQDPGQGLRLIYYSQIVNDFQKGDIAEGYSVSREKKESFPLTVTSAQKNPTAFYLCASSIKGPQPQHFGDGTRLSIL.

The chain carries TRBV7-9 and TRBJ2-3; perhaps TRBD2 as D (6 bases). The CDR3 consists of 15 residues. In germline, CDR1 is SEHNR, CDR2 FQNEAQ (reference sequence). Trimming pared 5 bases from V and 6 bases from J, leaving 18 bases between. The CDR3 sequence is CASSPERPAGDTQYF. In DNA form, the CDR3 reads TGTGCCAGCAGCCCCGAGCGACCGGCGGGGGATACGCAGTATTTT. The whole variable domain, filled in from reference TRBV7-9 and TRBJ2-3, reads DTGVSQNPRHKITKRGQNVTFRCDPISEHNRLYWYRQTLGQGPEFLTYFQNEAQLEKSRLLSDRFSAERPKGSFSTLEIQRTEQGDSAMYLCASSPERPAGDTQYFGPGTRLTVL.

The rearrangement joins TRBV2 to TRBJ1-2; D may be TRBD1 (5 bases). CDR3 length: 13 residues. Trimming removed 5 bases from V and 5 bases from J, with 12 bases in between. The V gene's germline CDR1 is SNHLY and CDR2 FYNNEI. The CDR3 here is CASSRDAGYGYTF. CDR3 coding DNA: TGTGCCAGCAGTCGGGACGCCGGATATGGCTACACCTTC.

This chain uses TRBV5-1 with TRBJ1-2; TRBD1 might be the D (5 bases). The V end was cut by 0 bases, the J end by 5 bases, with 11 bases between. This CDR3 is 14 amino acids long. CDR1 SGHRS and CDR2 YFSETQ come from the germline V gene. The CDR3 bases are TGCGCCAGCAGCTTGGTACCGGGGGGTTATGGCTACACCTTC. This encodes CASSLVPGGYGYTF.

This clone was observed once. The J gene is TRBJ1-4, the V gene TRBV5-1; TRBD1 matches at 10 bases. This CDR3 comprises 14 residues. J lost 6 bases, V lost 4 bases, and 3 bases had no gene match. From germline, CDR1 is SGHRS and CDR2 YFSETQ. CDR3 coding DNA: TGCGCCAGCAGCGACGGGACAGGGGATGAAAAACTGTTTTTT. Encoded protein: CASSDGTGDEKLFF.

The chain combines TRBV27 with TRBJ2-1, with D unresolved. Germline CDR1 and CDR2: MNHEY and SMNVEV (reference sequence). This CDR3 has 14 amino acids. V was trimmed by 0 bases and J by 6 bases, leaving 9 bases between them. CDR3 loop: CASSLSGVANEQFF. DNA of the CDR3: TGTGCCAGCAGTTTATCGGGTGTGGCCAATGAGCAGTTCTTC.

This chain links TRBV15 with TRBJ2-3, with 10 bases that match TRBD2. Germline CDR1 reads LNHNV; CDR2 reads YYDKDF (reference sequence). The junction had 0 bases not matched to a gene; V was cut back by 1 base and J by 5 bases. CDR3 length: 14 amino acids. CDR3 amino acids: CATSRGLAGDTQYF. CDR3 DNA sequence: TGTGCCACCAGCAGAGGACTAGCGGGAGATACGCAGTATTTT.

J is TRBJ1-1 and V is TRBV5-4; D gene unclear. This CDR3 region has 12 residues. Germline CDR1 and CDR2: SGHNT and YYREEE (reference sequence). The V gene lost 0 bases and the J gene lost 6 bases, with 6 bases spanning the gap. The CDR3 region is CASSLDGAEAFF. In nucleotides, the CDR3 is TGTGCCAGCAGCTTGGATGGGGCTGAAGCTTTCTTT.

This clone was detected only once. The chain couples TRBV7-6 to TRBJ2-2, with a possible D match to TRBD1 (6 bases). This CDR3 has 16 residues. With 4 bases removed from V and 0 bases from J, the gap between germline ends came to 12 bases. Germline CDR1 is SGHVS and CDR2 is FNYEAQ. CDR3 region: CASSWGRDTNTGELFF. CDR3 DNA: TGTGCCAGCAGCTGGGGACGGGACACGAACACCGGGGAGCTGTTTTTT.

The chain joins TRBV7-2 to TRBJ1-2; 9 bases agree with TRBD1. The CDR3 has 15 residues. CDR1 is SGHTA, CDR2 FQGNSA, per germline. With 5 bases clipped from V and 8 bases from J, the junction kept 12 bases outside the gene matches. This CDR3 is CASSPMDRGNLGYTF. Here the CDR3 DNA reads TGTGCCAGCAGCCCGATGGACAGGGGAAATCTAGGCTACACCTTC.

The V and J genes are TRBV4-2 and TRBJ2-6, with TRBD2 identical over 11 bases. This CDR3 spans 19 amino acids. V shed 1 base, J shed 0 bases, and the junction held 5 bases outside the gene matches. The germline V gene has CDR1 LGHNA and CDR2 YNFKEQ. The CDR3: CASSQVRLAGSSGANVLTF. The CDR3 DNA reads as TGTGCCAGCAGCCAAGTGAGACTAGCGGGGTCCTCTGGGGCCAACGTCCTGACTTTC.

V gene TRBV7-2 combines with J gene TRBJ2-7; TRBD1 is a possible D gene (6 bases). The V and J ends lost 0 bases and 5 bases respectively, with 11 bases between them. This CDR3 contains 14 residues. Germline V gene sequence: CDR1 SGHTA, CDR2 FQGNSA. Here the CDR3 DNA reads TGTGCCAGCAGCTTAGCTGCAGGGGCCAACGAGCAGTACTTC. Its translation: CASSLAAGANEQYF.

The rearrangement uses TRBV5-1 and TRBJ2-7; D remains unclear. This CDR3 has 16 amino acids. The germline V and J ends were trimmed by 2 bases and 1 base, with 16 bases remaining between them. Per germline, CDR1 SGHRS and CDR2 YFSETQ. The CDR3 sequence is CASSLNPGSQSYEQYF. The CDR3 coding sequence is TGCGCCAGCAGCTTAAATCCGGGCTCACAGTCCTACGAGCAGTACTTC.

The V and J genes are TRBV2 and TRBJ2-7; possibly TRBD2 for D (5 bases). The CDR3 is made up of 12 amino acids. Germline loops: CDR1 SNHLY, CDR2 FYNNEI. Deletions cut 3 bases from V and 2 bases from J, with 5 bases between. The CDR3 loop reads CASSDGAYEQYF. CDR3 nucleotides: TGTGCCAGCAGTGACGGGGCCTACGAGCAGTACTTC.

This rearrangement joins TRBV7-9 to TRBJ1-2, with 9 positions matching TRBD1. J was trimmed by 6 bases and V by 5 bases; bases with no gene match: 10. The CDR3 loop spans 15 amino acids. Germline values: CDR1 SEHNR, CDR2 FQNEAQ (reference sequence). For the CDR3, the DNA is TGTGCCAGCAGCCGGAACCGGGACAGGGTTGATGGCTACACCTTC. Its translation: CASSRNRDRVDGYTF.

The chain uses TRBV5-1 and TRBJ1-1; no clear D. The CDR3 runs 13 residues. Germline values: CDR1 SGHRS, CDR2 YFSETQ. V lost 3 bases, J lost 0 bases, and 6 bases lay in between. CDR3 in amino acids: CASSYSVNTEAFF. The CDR3 DNA reads TGCGCCAGCAGCTACAGTGTGAACACTGAAGCTTTCTTT.

This clone occurred once. The genes are TRBV30 and TRBJ1-2; 9 nucleotides agree with TRBD1. The CDR3 runs 15 residues. Germline CDR1 GTSNPN, CDR2 SVGIG (reference sequence). Trimming took 2 bases from V and 5 from J; bases not matched to a gene: 9. CDR3 region: CAWSRDRAVKYGYTF. The DNA for the CDR3 is TGTGCCTGGAGTCGGGACAGGGCAGTTAAGTATGGCTACACCTTC.

As to this clone: This CDR3 is also generated by other DNA sequences in the sample. As DNA, the CDR3 is TGTGCCAGCACCCAGGAGGTTGGAGGATTTAACTATGGCTACACCTTC. It encodes CASTQEVGGFNYGYTF. The chain employs TRBV7-2 and TRBJ1-2; D ambiguous. CDR1 SGHTA and CDR2 FQGNSA come from the germline V gene. V was pared by 7 bases and J by 1 base, with 19 bases between. This CDR3 comprises 16 residues.